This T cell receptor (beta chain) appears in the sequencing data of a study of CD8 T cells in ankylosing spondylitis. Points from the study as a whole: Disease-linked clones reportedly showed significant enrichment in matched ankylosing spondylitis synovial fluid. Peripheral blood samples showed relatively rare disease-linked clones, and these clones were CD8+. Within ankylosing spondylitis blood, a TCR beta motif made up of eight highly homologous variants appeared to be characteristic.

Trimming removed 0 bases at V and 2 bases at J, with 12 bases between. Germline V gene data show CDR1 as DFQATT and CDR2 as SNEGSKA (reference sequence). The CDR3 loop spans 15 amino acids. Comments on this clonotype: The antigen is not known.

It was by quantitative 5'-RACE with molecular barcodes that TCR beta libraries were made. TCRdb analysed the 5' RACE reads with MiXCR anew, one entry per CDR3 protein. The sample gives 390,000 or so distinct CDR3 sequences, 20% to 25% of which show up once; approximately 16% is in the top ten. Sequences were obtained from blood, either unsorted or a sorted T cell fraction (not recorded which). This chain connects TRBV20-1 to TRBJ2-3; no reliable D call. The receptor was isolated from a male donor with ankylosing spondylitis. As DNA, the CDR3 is TGCAGTGCTAGAGATCGAGCCGCCGCCACAGATACGCAGTATTTT. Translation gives CSARDRAAATDTQYF.